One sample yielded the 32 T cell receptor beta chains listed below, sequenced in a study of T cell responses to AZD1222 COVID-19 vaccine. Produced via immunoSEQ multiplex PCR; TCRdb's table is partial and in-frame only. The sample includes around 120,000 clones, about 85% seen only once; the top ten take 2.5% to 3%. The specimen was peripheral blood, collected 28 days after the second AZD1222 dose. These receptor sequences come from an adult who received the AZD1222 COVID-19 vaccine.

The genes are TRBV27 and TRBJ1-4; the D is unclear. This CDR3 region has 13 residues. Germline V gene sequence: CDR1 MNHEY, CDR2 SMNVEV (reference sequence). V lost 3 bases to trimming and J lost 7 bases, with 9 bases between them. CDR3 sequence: CASSFAGFEKLFF. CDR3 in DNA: TGTGCCAGCAGTTTCGCGGGCTTTGAAAAACTGTTTTTT.

CDR3 region: CASRIQGRNSPLHF. CDR3 bases: TGTGCCAGTAGGATACAGGGGAGGAATTCACCCCTCCACTTT. V gene TRBV19 combines with J gene TRBJ1-6; 7 bases line up with TRBD1. V shed 6 bases and J 7 bases; nucleotides not matched to a gene: 6. CDR1 and CDR2 (germline): LNHDA, SQIVND (reference sequence). The CDR3 is 14 amino acids.

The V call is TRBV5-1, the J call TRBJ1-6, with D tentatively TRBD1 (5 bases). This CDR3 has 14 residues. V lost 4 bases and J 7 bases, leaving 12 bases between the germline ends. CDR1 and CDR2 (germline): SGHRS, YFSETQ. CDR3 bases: TGCGCCAGCAGCGACCGGGACCTAAATTCACCCCTCCACTTT. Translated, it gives CASSDRDLNSPLHF.

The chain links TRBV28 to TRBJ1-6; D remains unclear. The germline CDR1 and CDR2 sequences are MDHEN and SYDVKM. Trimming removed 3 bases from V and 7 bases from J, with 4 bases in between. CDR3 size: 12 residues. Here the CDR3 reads CASSFPNSPLHF. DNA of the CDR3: TGTGCCAGCAGTTTCCCCAATTCACCCCTCCACTTT.

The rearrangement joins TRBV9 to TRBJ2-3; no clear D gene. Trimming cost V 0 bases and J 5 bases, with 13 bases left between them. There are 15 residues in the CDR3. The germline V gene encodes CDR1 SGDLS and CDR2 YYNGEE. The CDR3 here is CASSVASRWGDTQYF. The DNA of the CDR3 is TGTGCCAGCAGCGTAGCCAGCCGGTGGGGAGATACGCAGTATTTT.

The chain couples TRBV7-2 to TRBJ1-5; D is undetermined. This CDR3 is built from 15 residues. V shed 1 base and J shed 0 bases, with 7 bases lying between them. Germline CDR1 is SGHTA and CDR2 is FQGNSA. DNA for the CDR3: TGTGCCAGCAGCTTAGACCGATATAGCAATCAGCCCCAGCATTTT. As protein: CASSLDRYSNQPQHF.

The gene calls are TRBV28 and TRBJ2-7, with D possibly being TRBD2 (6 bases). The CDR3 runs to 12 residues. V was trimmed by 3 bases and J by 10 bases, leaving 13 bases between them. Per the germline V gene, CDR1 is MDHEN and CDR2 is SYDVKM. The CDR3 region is CASSFPREKQYF. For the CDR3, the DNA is TGTGCCAGCAGTTTCCCCCGGGAGAAACAGTACTTC.

CDR3: CASSLSEKLFF. The CDR3 coding sequence is TGTGCCAGCAGCTTGAGTGAAAAACTGTTTTTT. The chain recombines TRBV5-5 with TRBJ1-4; D unresolved. Trimming removed 1 base at V and 7 bases at J, with 2 bases between. The CDR3 has 11 residues. CDR1 and CDR2 from the germline V gene are SGHKS and YYEKEE (reference sequence).

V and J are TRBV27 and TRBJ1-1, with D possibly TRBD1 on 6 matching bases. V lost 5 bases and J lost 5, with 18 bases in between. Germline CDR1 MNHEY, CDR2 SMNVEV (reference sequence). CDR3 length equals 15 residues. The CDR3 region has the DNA TGTGCCAGCAGTCCGACAGGAGCCTTAGGGACTGAAGCTTTCTTT. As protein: CASSPTGALGTEAFF.

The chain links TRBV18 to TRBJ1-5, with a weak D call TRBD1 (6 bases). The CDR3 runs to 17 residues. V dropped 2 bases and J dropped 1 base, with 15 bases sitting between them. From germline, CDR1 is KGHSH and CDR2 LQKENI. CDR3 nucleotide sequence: TGTGCCAGCTCACCAGCTCGCGCAGGGGCGAGCAATCAGCCCCAGCATTTT. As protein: CASSPARAGASNQPQHF.

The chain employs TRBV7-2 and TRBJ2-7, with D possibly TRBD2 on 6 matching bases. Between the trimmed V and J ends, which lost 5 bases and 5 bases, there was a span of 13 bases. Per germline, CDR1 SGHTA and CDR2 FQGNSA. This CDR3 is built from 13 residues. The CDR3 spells CASSRGVTNEQYF. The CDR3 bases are TGTGCCAGCAGCCGCGGGGTGACCAACGAGCAGTACTTC.

The CDR3 protein is CASSIFRVEEQPQHF. CDR3 nucleotide sequence: TGTGCCAGTAGTATTTTCCGGGTAGAGGAACAGCCCCAGCATTTT. This chain joins TRBV19 and TRBJ1-5; D is ambiguous. Per germline, CDR1 LNHDA and CDR2 SQIVND (reference sequence). V was trimmed by 3 bases and J by 7 bases, leaving 16 bases between them. The CDR3 has 15 residues.

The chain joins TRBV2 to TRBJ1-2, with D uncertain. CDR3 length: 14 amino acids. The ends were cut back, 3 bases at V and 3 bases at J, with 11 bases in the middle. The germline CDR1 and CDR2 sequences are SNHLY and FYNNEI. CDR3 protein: CASSDGGRDYGYTF. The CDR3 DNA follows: TGTGCCAGCAGTGACGGAGGTAGGGACTATGGCTACACCTTC.

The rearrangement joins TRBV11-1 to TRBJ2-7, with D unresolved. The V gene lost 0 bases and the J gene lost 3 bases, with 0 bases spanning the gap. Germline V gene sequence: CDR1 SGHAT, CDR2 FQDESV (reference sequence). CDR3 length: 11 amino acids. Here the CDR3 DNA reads TGTGCCAGCAGCTTAGCCTACGAGCAGTACTTC. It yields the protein CASSLAYEQYF.

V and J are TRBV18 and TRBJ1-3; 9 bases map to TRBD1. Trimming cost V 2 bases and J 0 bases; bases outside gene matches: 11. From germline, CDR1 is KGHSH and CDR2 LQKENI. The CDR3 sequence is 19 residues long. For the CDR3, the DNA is TGTGCCAGCTCACCAATTGCGGGGGACAGGGCCGGCTCTGGAAACACCATATATTTT. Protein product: CASSPIAGDRAGSGNTIYF.

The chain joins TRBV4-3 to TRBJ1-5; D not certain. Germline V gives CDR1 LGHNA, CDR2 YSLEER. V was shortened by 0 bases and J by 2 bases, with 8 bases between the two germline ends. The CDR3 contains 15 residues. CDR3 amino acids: CASSQERHGNQPQHF. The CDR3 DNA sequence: TGCGCCAGCAGCCAAGAAAGGCATGGCAATCAGCCCCAGCATTTT.

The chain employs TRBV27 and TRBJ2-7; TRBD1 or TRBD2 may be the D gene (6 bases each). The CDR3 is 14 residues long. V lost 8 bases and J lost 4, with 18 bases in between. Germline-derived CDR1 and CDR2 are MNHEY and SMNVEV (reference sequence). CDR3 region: CASHPGGAGYEQYF. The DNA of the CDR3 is TGTGCCAGCCACCCCGGGGGCGCGGGGTACGAGCAGTACTTC.

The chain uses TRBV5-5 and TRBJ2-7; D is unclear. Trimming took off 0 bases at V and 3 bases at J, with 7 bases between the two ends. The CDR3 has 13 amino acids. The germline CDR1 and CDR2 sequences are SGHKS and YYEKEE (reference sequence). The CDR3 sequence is CASSLGYGYEQYF. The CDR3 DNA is TGTGCCAGCAGCTTGGGGTACGGCTACGAGCAGTACTTC.

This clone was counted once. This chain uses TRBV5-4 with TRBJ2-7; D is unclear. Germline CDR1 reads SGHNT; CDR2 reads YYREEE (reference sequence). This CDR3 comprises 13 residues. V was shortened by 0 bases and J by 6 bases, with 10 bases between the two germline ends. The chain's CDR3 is CASSLDFPSEQYF. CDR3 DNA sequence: TGTGCCAGCAGCTTGGACTTCCCGAGCGAGCAGTACTTC. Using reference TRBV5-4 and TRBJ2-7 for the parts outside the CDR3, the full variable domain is ETGVTQSPTHLIKTRGQQVTLRCSSQSGHNTVSWYQQALGQGPQFIFQYYREEENGRGNFPPRFSGLQFPNYSSELNVNALELDDSALYLCASSLDFPSEQYFGPGTRLTVT.

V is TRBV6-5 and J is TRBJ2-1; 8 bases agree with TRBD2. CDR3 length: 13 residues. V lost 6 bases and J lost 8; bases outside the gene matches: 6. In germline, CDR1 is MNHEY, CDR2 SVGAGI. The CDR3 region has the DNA TGTGCCAGCAGGTATAGCGGGGCACATGAGCAGTTCTTC. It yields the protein CASRYSGAHEQFF.

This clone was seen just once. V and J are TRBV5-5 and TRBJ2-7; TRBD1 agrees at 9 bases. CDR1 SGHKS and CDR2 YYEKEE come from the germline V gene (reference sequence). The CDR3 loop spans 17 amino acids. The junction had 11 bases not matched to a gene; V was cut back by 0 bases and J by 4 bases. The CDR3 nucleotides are TGTGCCAGCAGCTTGGTCGGGGGGACAGGGCGGAGTTACGAGCAGTACTTC. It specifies CASSLVGGTGRSYEQYF. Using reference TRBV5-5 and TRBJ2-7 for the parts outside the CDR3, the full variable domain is DAGVTQSPTHLIKTRGQQVTLRCSPISGHKSVSWYQQVLGQGPQFIFQYYEKEERGRGNFPDRFSARQFPNYSSELNVNALLLGDSALYLCASSLVGGTGRSYEQYFGPGTRLTVT.

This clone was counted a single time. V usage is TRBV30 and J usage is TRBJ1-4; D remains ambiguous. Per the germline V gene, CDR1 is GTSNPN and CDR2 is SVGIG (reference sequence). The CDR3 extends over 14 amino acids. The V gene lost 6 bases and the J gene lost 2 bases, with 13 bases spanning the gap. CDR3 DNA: TGTGCCTGTTCTGTGAGCGGTACTAATGAAAAACTGTTTTTT. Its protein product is CACSVSGTNEKLFF.

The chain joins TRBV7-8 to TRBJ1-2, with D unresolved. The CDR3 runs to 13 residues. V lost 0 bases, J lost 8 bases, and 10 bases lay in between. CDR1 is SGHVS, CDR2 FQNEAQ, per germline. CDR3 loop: CASSLASARGYTF. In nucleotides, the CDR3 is TGTGCCAGCAGCTTAGCATCGGCCAGGGGCTACACCTTC. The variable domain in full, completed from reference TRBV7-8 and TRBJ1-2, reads GAGVSQSPRYKVAKRGQDVALRCDPISGHVSLFWYQQALGQGPEFLTYFQNEAQLDKSGLPSDRFFAERPEGSVSTLKIQRTQQEDSAVYLCASSLASARGYTFGSGTRLTVV.

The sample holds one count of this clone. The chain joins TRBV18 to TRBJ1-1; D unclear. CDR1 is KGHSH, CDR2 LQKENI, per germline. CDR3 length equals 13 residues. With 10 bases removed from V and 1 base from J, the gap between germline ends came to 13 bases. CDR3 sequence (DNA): TGTGCCACCTTGGAGTCATCGAACACTGAAGCTTTCTTT. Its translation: CATLESSNTEAFF.

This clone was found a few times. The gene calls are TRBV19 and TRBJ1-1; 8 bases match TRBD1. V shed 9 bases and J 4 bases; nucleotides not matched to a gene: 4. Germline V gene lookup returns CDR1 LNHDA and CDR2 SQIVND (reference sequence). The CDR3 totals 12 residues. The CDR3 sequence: CASGQGRTEAFF. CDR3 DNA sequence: TGTGCCAGCGGACAGGGTCGCACTGAAGCTTTCTTT.

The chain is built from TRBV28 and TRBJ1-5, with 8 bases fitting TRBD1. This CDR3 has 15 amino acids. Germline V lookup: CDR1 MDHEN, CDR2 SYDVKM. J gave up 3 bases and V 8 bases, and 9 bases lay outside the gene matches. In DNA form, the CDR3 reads TGTGCCAGCGGGACGGGACAGGCGATCAATCAGCCCCAGCATTTT. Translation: CASGTGQAINQPQHF.

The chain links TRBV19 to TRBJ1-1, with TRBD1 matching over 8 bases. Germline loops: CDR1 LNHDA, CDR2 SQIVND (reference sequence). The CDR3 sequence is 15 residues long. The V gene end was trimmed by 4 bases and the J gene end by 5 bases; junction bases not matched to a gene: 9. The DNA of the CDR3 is TGTGCCAGTAGTACCTACAGGGGGGTCTCAACTGAAGCTTTCTTT. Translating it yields CASSTYRGVSTEAFF.

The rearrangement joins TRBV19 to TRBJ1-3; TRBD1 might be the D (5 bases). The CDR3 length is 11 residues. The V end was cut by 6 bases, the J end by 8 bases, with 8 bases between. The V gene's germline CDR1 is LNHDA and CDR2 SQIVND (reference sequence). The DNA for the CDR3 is TGTGCCAGTAGCGGGGCTCACACCATATATTTT. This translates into CASSGAHTIYF.

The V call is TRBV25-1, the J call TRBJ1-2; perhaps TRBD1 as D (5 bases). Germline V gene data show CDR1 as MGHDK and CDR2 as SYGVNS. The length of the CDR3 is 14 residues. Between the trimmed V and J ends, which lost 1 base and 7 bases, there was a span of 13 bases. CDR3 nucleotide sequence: TGTGCCAGCAGTGAATTGGACCCAAGGGGTGGCTACACCTTC. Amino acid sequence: CASSELDPRGGYTF.

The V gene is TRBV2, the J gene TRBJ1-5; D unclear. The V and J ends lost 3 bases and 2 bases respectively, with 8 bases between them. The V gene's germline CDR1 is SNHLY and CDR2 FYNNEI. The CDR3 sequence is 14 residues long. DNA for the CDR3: TGTGCCAGCAGTGACTCCGGAGGCAATCAGCCCCAGCATTTT. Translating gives CASSDSGGNQPQHF.

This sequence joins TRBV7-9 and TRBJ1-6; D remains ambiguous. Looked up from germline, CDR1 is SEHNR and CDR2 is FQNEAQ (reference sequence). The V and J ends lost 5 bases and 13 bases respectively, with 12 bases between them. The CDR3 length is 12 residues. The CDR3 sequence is CASSPGWLPLHF. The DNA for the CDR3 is TGTGCCAGCAGCCCTGGATGGCTCCCCCTCCACTTT.

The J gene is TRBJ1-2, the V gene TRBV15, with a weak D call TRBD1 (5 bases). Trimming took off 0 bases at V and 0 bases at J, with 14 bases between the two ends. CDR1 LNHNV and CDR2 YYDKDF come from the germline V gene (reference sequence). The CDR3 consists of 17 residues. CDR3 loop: CATSRERSRETNYGYTF. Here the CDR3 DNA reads TGTGCCACCAGCAGAGAAAGGAGCAGGGAGACTAACTATGGCTACACCTTC.